Below are 4 T cell receptor beta chains sequenced from a single sample in a study of cytomegalovirus exposure and HLA in healthy donors. Data came from immunoSEQ multiplex PCR; TCRdb stores just in-frame clones and leaves some out. Of 150,000 or so clones listed, about 90% are singletons. Sequenced input: PBMCs. The receptors come from a woman aged 25 to 39 in good health and CMV-seropositive.

In DNA, the CDR3 is TGCAGCGTTCACGAGGGCTCTGGGGCCAACGTCCTGACTTTC. Protein product: CSVHEGSGANVLTF. The chain carries TRBV29-1 and TRBJ2-6; D perhaps matches TRBD2 (5 bases). The V and J ends lost 5 bases and 0 bases respectively, with 8 bases between them. The CDR3 runs 14 residues. Germline CDR1 SQVTM, CDR2 ANQGSEA.

The rearrangement links TRBV4-1 to TRBJ1-1; D is unclear. V lost 0 bases and J 5 bases, leaving 13 bases between the germline ends. From germline, CDR1 is MGHRA and CDR2 YSYEKL. The CDR3 is made up of 15 amino acids. For the CDR3, the DNA is TGCGCCAGCAGCCAAGATCCCGGCGGTAGAACTGAAGCTTTCTTT. Translation gives CASSQDPGGRTEAFF.

The chain joins TRBV4-2 to TRBJ2-2, with TRBD2 matching 9 bases. The J segment lost 6 bases and the V segment lost 5 bases, leaving 10 bases of the junction unmatched. In germline, CDR1 is LGHNA, CDR2 YNFKEQ. The CDR3 runs 16 residues. The CDR3 reads CASSTARGGDPGELFF. As DNA, the CDR3 is TGTGCCAGCAGCACAGCCCGCGGGGGGGACCCCGGGGAGCTGTTTTTT.

The V gene is TRBV7-8, the J gene TRBJ1-4; D remains unclear. The CDR3 has 16 amino acids. Looked up from germline, CDR1 is SGHVS and CDR2 is FQNEAQ. Trimming removed 5 bases from V and 8 bases from J, with 21 bases in between. The CDR3 loop reads CASSPLMLGRNEKLFF. CDR3 in DNA: TGTGCCAGCAGCCCTCTGATGTTGGGCCGGAACGAAAAACTGTTTTTT.